These 5 T cell receptor beta chains were all obtained from the same sample, sequenced in a study of T cell repertoires in cytomegalovirus infection. Which antigens these TCRs recognize remains unknown. MiXCR was run by TCRdb on the reads, yielding one entry per CDR3 protein. This sample has some 560,000 distinct CDR3 sequences, with about 39% found just once. Sequences were derived from cultured PBMCs, sampled from culture after CMV antigen stimulation. These receptor sequences come from a human donor in good health (CMV status not recorded). Some clones in this sample may be carry-over from other donors' samples.

This clonotype appeared a few times. The V and J genes are TRBV7-6 and TRBJ2-3, with D perhaps TRBD2 (6 bases). Germline values: CDR1 SGHVS, CDR2 FNYEAQ. Trimming took off 3 bases at V and 4 bases at J, with 17 bases between the two ends. The CDR3 contains 16 residues. The CDR3 coding sequence is TGTGCCAGCAGCTTTCGGATTTTCAGGGACTCAGATACGCAGTATTTT. This translates into CASSFRIFRDSDTQYF.

V gene TRBV7-8 combines with J gene TRBJ1-1; TRBD1 is a possible D gene (6 bases). Trimming removed 1 base at V and 3 bases at J, with 33 bases between. Germline CDR1 is SGHVS and CDR2 is FQNEAQ. CDR3 length equals 22 residues. Here the CDR3 DNA reads TGTGCCAGCAGCTTAGATCGGCTAGCCAACTCGGCAGGGGCACGGGGGGACACTGAAGCTTTCTTT. The encoded protein is CASSLDRLANSAGARGDTEAFF. The variable domain in full, completed from reference TRBV7-8 and TRBJ1-1, reads GAGVSQSPRYKVAKRGQDVALRCDPISGHVSLFWYQQALGQGPEFLTYFQNEAQLDKSGLPSDRFFAERPEGSVSTLKIQRTQQEDSAVYLCASSLDRLANSAGARGDTEAFFGQGTRLTVV.

This clonotype has just a few counts. The rearrangement links TRBV6-5 to TRBJ2-2, with unresolved D. Germline V gene data show CDR1 as MNHEY and CDR2 as SVGAGI. The CDR3 runs 15 residues. V was clipped by 6 bases and J by 3 bases, with 14 bases between them. Written as DNA, the CDR3 is TGTGCCAGCAGCATAAAAGGCGCGGACACCGGGGAGCTGTTTTTT. It encodes CASSIKGADTGELFF.

This clonotype was seen many times. CDR3 sequence: CASSQTSRGNQPQHF. Written as DNA, the CDR3 is TGCGCCAGCAGCCAAACCTCCAGGGGAAATCAGCCCCAGCATTTT. This sequence joins TRBV4-1 and TRBJ1-5; D perhaps matches TRBD1 (6 bases). This CDR3 region has 15 residues. The V gene lost 2 bases and the J gene lost 4 bases, with 12 bases spanning the gap. Germline lookup yields CDR1 MGHRA and CDR2 YSYEKL.

The chain combines TRBV7-9 with TRBJ2-7; D is possibly TRBD1 or TRBD2 (5 bases each). The CDR3 length is 14 residues. From germline, CDR1 is SEHNR and CDR2 FQNEAQ (reference sequence). Between the trimmed V and J ends, which lost 5 bases and 5 bases, there was a span of 16 bases. The CDR3 DNA follows: TGTGCCAGCAGCCCCTGGGGGTTTGAACACGAGCAGTACTTC. Translation gives CASSPWGFEHEQYF. The full variable domain, rest sourced from reference TRBV7-9 and TRBJ2-7, is DTGVSQNPRHKITKRGQNVTFRCDPISEHNRLYWYRQTLGQGPEFLTYFQNEAQLEKSRLLSDRFSAERPKGSFSTLEIQRTEQGDSAMYLCASSPWGFEHEQYFGPGTRLTVT.